This T cell receptor (beta chain) was captured by sequencing in a study of blood T cells in healthy people across ages. Primed by a sample-barcoded 5' primer and a J-beta primer mix, a second PCR proceeded for about 6 to 12 cycles. Each CDR3 protein is one row after TCRdb ran MiXCR on the 5' RACE reads. The table shows about 2 million distinct CDR3 sequences, with about 50% occurring only once. Germline CDR1 LGHNA, CDR2 YNFKEQ. The length of the CDR3 is 14 residues. The ends were cut back, 0 bases at V and 7 bases at J, with 13 bases in the middle. V and J are TRBV4-2 and TRBJ2-7; a weak D match, TRBD2 (6 bases). The sample consisted of blood. The receptor comes from a woman aged 40 to 55 in good health. CDR3 loop: CASSQDERANEQYF. The CDR3 bases are TGTGCCAGCAGCCAAGATGAGCGGGCCAATGAGCAGTACTTC.